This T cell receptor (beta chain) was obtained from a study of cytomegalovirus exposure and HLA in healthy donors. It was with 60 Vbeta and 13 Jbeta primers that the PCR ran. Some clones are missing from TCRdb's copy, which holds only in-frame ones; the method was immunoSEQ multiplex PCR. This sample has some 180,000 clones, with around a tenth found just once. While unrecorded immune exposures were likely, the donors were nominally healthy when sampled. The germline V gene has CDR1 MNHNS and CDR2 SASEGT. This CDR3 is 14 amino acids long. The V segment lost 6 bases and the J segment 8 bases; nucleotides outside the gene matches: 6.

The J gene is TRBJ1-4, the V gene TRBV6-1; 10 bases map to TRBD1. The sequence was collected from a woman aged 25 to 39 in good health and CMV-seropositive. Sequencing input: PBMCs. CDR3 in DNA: TGTGCCAGCAGGAGACAGGGGGCGTTAGAAAAACTGTTTTTT. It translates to CASRRQGALEKLFF.